This T cell receptor (beta chain) was obtained from a study of blood T cell repertoires in COVID-19. Trimming took 2 bases from V and 7 from J; bases not matched to a gene: 7. The length of the CDR3 is 16 residues. The germline gives CDR1 SNHLY, CDR2 FYNNEI. How the authors handled the data: Quantification of nucleated cells was approximated via reference gene primer amplification. Assay used: immunoSEQ multiplex PCR; TCRdb lists only in-frame clones, some missing. That table supplies the V and J calls and clone size; D and trimming were determined from the DNA. This table has 300,000 to 400,000 clones, over 75% appearing once. Participants were aged about 18 to 100 years from approximately 25 US areas. Categorization into cohorts depended on clinical history that participants reported.

The clonotype originates from a woman in her 30s with acute COVID-19. What was sequenced was PBMCs or T cells enriched from blood (not recorded which). The chain combines TRBV2 with TRBJ1-6; 8 bases agree with TRBD1. Here the CDR3 reads CASSERGTGLNSPLHF. In nucleotides, the CDR3 is TGTGCCAGCAGTGAAAGGGGGACAGGACTGAATTCACCCCTCCACTTT.